Listed below are T cell receptor beta chains from one sample, sequenced in a study of control samples from healthy donors and cancer patients. Generated by immunoSEQ multiplex PCR, the TCRdb table keeps only in-frame clones and is missing some. Altogether fewer than 120,000 clones are present, 85% to 90% being singletons, with the ten largest covering about 3.9%. The sample comprised PBMCs. The source is a woman aged 55-70 years with lung cancer. The CDR3 runs from the conserved cysteine through the conserved F or W. A D gene is named only where the DNA matches it firmly. Clone size is stated in some rows and not others, as once, few, many or a class when expanded.

length,J,V,size,D,DNA,CDR3
13,TRBJ2-5,TRBV3-1/TRBV3-2,-,-,TGTGCCAGCAGACTGATTCCCCAAGAGACCCAGTACTTC,CASRLIPQETQYF
14,TRBJ2-7,TRBV4-2,once,TRBD2,TGTGCCAGCAGCCTGGGAGGGAGCTCCTACGAGCAGTACTTC,CASSLGGSSYEQYF
15,TRBJ2-7,TRBV9,-,TRBD2,TGTGCCAGCAGCATCGGACTAGCGGGAATGGGGGAGCAGTACTTC,CASSIGLAGMGEQYF
16,TRBJ2-3,TRBV6-5,-,-,TGTGCCAGCAGTTCTTCTAGTACCGGGGGCACAGATACGCAGTATTTT,CASSSSSTGGTDTQYF
11,TRBJ1-1,TRBV29-1,-,-,TGCAGCGTTCTCTTGAACACTGAAGCTTTCTTT,CSVLLNTEAFF
12,TRBJ1-2,TRBV19,-,-,TGTGCCAGTAGTATACCTAACTATGGCTACACCTTC,CASSIPNYGYTF
12,TRBJ2-5,TRBV3-1/TRBV3-2,-,-,TGTGCCAGCAGCCAAGTTGCAGAGACCCAGTACTTC,CASSQVAETQYF
18,TRBJ2-2,TRBV4-1,-,-,TGCGCCAGCAGCCAAGGGCCGGGCGGGGCTTTGAACACCGGGGAGCTGTTTTTT,CASSQGPGGALNTGELFF
16,TRBJ2-5,TRBV18,-,-,TGTGCCAGCTCACCACTAGGTCAGGGGAGAGGCGAGACCCAGTACTTC,CASSPLGQGRGETQYF
15,TRBJ2-3,TRBV29-1,-,TRBD2,TGCAGCGAGTGGACTAGCGGGAGTGATGCAGATACGCAGTATTTT,CSEWTSGSDADTQYF
14,TRBJ1-1,TRBV25-1,-,-,TGTGCCAGCAGTGAATTTGGGGCAAGGGCTGAAGCTTTCTTT,CASSEFGARAEAFF
16,TRBJ2-3,TRBV7-2,-,TRBD2,TGTGCCAGCAGCTTAGAATCAGCGGGGGGGGCAGATACGCAGTATTTT,CASSLESAGGADTQYF
15,TRBJ1-2,TRBV15,-,-,TGTGCCACCAGCAGAGATTGGCAGGCCTCCTATGGCTACACCTTC,CATSRDWQASYGYTF
13,TRBJ1-2,TRBV5-1,-,-,TGCGCCAGCAGCTTGGACAGAAACTATGGCTACACCTTC,CASSLDRNYGYTF
14,TRBJ2-7,TRBV4-3,-,TRBD1,TGCGCCAGCAGCTCCGGGACAGGGGCATACGAGCAGTACTTC,CASSSGTGAYEQYF
15,TRBJ2-3,TRBV29-1,-,TRBD1,TGCAGCGTTTACGGAGGACAGGGGGCTTCGGATACGCAGTATTTT,CSVYGGQGASDTQYF
16,TRBJ1-1,TRBV19,-,TRBD1,TGTGCCAGTAGTAGGGTATCCGGGACAGGGGGCTTTGAAGCTTTCTTT,CASSRVSGTGGFEAFF
13,TRBJ2-7,TRBV5-4,-,-,TGTGCCAGCAGCTTGGCCAGAGGAAACGAGCAGTACTTC,CASSLARGNEQYF
16,TRBJ2-2,TRBV27,-,-,TGTGCCAGCAGACCCCGGCCATGGGAAAACACCGGGGAGCTGTTTTTT,CASRPRPWENTGELFF
15,TRBJ1-5,TRBV27,-,TRBD1,TGTGCCAGCAGTCCACGACAGGGGGCAGTTCAGCCCCAGCATTTT,CASSPRQGAVQPQHF
16,TRBJ2-5,TRBV7-6,-,TRBD2,TGTGCCAGCAGCTATCTCGGGGGGGCGCTTAAAGAGACCCAGTACTTC,CASSYLGGALKETQYF
17,TRBJ2-1,TRBV7-8,-,TRBD2,TGTGCCAGCAGCTTAGGCGTGACTAGCGGGAGGAACAATGAGCAGTTCTTC,CASSLGVTSGRNNEQFF
12,TRBJ2-2,TRBV19,few,-,TGTGCCAGTACCTTAAACACCGGGGAGCTGTTTTTT,CASTLNTGELFF
13,TRBJ2-5,TRBV7-2,-,-,TGTGCCAGCAGCTTGGGTTACCAAGAGACCCAGTACTTC,CASSLGYQETQYF
17,TRBJ2-1,TRBV9,-,TRBD2,TGTGCCAGCAGCGTAGGACTGCCTCGTAGCGGGAGTGATGAGCAGTTCTTC,CASSVGLPRSGSDEQFF
12,TRBJ1-1,TRBV9,-,-,TGTGCCAGCAGCGCATCCCAGGGAGAAGCTTTCTTT,CASSASQGEAFF
15,TRBJ1-2,TRBV2,-,TRBD1,TGTGCCAGCAGTGACCCTTCGACAGGGGCCTATGGCTACACCTTC,CASSDPSTGAYGYTF
15,TRBJ2-7,TRBV11-1,-,-,TGTGCCAGCAGCTTAACAGACAGCTACTCCTACGAGCAGTACTTC,CASSLTDSYSYEQYF
17,TRBJ2-1,TRBV3-1/TRBV3-2,-,TRBD2,TGTGCCAGCAGCCCGCCCAGGACTAGCGGGATTTACAATGAGCAGTTCTTC,CASSPPRTSGIYNEQFF
16,TRBJ2-7,TRBV13,-,-,TGTGCCAGCAGTTTTAGGCTAAGGGGCTCCCTCGACGAGCAGTACTTC,CASSFRLRGSLDEQYF
15,TRBJ2-7,TRBV6-2/TRBV6-3,-,TRBD2,TGTGCCAGCAGTACTCCCGGGACTACCCGCTACGAGCAGTACTTC,CASSTPGTTRYEQYF
13,TRBJ2-7,TRBV5-4,-,-,TGTGCCAGCAGCCCGGTGGGGGCTTACGAGCAGTACTTC,CASSPVGAYEQYF
13,TRBJ2-5,TRBV7-2,-,-,TGTGCCAGCAGCTTTGCAGCTTCGGAGACCCAGTACTTC,CASSFAASETQYF
13,TRBJ2-1,TRBV5-4,-,-,TGTGCCAGCAGCCTCGGATGGGGGGATGAGCAGTTCTTC,CASSLGWGDEQFF
14,TRBJ1-1,TRBV7-8,-,TRBD1,TGTGCCAGCAGCTCACGGACAGGGGGCACTGAAGCTTTCTTT,CASSSRTGGTEAFF
15,TRBJ1-2,TRBV29-1,-,-,TGCAGCGTTGGGGATTGGGCCTCCCCGACGTATGGCTACACCTTC,CSVGDWASPTYGYTF
15,TRBJ1-4,TRBV5-5,-,TRBD1,TGTGCCAGCACCCTCTTGGGGGACAGGGGTGAAAAACTGTTTTTT,CASTLLGDRGEKLFF
15,TRBJ1-5,TRBV19,-,-,TGTGCCAGTAGACCTCCACAGGGCGTAAATCAGCCCCAGCATTTT,CASRPPQGVNQPQHF
17,TRBJ2-7,TRBV5-1,-,-,TGCGCCAGCAGCTTGGTTCGCGGAGGGCCTTTCACCTACGAGCAGTACTTC,CASSLVRGGPFTYEQYF
15,TRBJ1-1,TRBV25-1,-,-,-,CASSTSRKMGTEAFF
15,TRBJ1-2,TRBV18,-,-,TGTGCCAGCTCACCAGGAAGCTCAGCTAACTATGGCTACACCTTC,CASSPGSSANYGYTF
16,TRBJ1-2,TRBV9,few,TRBD1,TGTGCCAGCAGCGTAGAAGGGGGACAGGGGATGTGGGGCTACACCTTC,CASSVEGGQGMWGYTF
17,TRBJ2-3,TRBV4-1,-,-,TGCGCCAGCAGCCAAGGCCAACGGGGGCGTAGCACAGATACGCAGTATTTT,CASSQGQRGRSTDTQYF
11,TRBJ1-1,TRBV30,-,-,TGTGCCTGGAGGGGGGCCCGAGAAGCTTTCTTT,CAWRGAREAFF
17,TRBJ1-5,TRBV19,-,-,TGTGCCAGTAGTATCCTTTCAGGAGAAAATAGCAATCAGCCCCAGCATTTT,CASSILSGENSNQPQHF
14,TRBJ1-3,TRBV6-5,-,TRBD1,TGTGCCAGCATCGGGACAGGGCACGGAAACACCATATATTTT,CASIGTGHGNTIYF
15,TRBJ1-5,TRBV5-5,-,TRBD1,TGTGCCAGCAGCCGGACAGGGGGTATCGATCAGCCCCAGCATTTT,CASSRTGGIDQPQHF
16,TRBJ2-1,TRBV7-3,-,-,TGTGCCAGCAGCCCTGTAGCGTTTAAGTCCTACAATGAGCAGTTCTTC,CASSPVAFKSYNEQFF
16,TRBJ1-3,TRBV3-1/TRBV3-2,-,-,TGTGCCAGCAGCCTGGGTATGGGGACTGGCGGAAACACCATATATTTT,CASSLGMGTGGNTIYF
16,TRBJ2-2,TRBV27,-,TRBD2,TGTGCCAGCAGGCCGACCCTAGCGGCGAACACCGGGGAGCTGTTTTTT,CASRPTLAANTGELFF